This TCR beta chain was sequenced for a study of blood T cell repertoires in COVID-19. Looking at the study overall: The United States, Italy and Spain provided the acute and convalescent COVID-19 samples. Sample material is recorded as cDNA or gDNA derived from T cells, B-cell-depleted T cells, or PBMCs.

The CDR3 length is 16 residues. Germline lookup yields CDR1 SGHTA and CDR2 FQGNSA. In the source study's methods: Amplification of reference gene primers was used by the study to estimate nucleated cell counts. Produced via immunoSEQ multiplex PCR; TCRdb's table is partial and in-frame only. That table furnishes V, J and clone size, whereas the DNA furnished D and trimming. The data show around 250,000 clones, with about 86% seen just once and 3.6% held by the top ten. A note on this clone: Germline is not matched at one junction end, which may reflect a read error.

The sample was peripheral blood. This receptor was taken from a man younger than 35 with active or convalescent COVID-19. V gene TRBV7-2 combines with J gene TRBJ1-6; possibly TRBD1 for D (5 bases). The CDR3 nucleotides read TGTGCCAGCAGCGTAGCAGGGAGCTCCTATAATTCACCCCTCCACTTT. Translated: CASSVAGSSYNSPLHF.